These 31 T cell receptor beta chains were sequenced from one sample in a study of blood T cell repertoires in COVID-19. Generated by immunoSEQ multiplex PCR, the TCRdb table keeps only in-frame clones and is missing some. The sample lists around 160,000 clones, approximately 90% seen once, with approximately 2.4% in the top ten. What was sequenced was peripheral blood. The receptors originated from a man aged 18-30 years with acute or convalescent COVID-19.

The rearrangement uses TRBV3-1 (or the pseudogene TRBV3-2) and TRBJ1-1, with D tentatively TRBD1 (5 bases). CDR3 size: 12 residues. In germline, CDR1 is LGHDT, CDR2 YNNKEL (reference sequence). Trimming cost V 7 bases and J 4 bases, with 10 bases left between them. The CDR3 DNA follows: TGTGCCAGCACCCGGGGGTTCACTGAAGCTTTCTTT. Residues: CASTRGFTEAFF.

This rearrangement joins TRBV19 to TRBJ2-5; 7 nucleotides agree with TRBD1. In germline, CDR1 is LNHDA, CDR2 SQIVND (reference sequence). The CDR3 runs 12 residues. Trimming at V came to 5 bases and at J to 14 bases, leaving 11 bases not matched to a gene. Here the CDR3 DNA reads TGTGCCAGTAGTCTCAACAGGGGTTTGCCTTACTTC. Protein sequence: CASSLNRGLPYF.

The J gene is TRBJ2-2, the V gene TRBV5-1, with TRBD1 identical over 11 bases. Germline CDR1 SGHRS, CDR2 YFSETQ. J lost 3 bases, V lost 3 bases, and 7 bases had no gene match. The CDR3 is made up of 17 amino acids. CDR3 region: CASSYTGTGGYTGELFF. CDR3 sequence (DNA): TGCGCCAGCAGCTATACCGGGACAGGGGGGTACACCGGGGAGCTGTTTTTT.

This CDR3 is CASSLDRGRETQYF. In DNA form, the CDR3 reads TGCGCCAGCAGCTTAGACAGGGGGCGGGAGACCCAGTACTTC. This chain uses TRBV5-1 with TRBJ2-5, with 10 bases lining up with TRBD1. The CDR3 has 14 amino acids. J gave up 5 bases and V 2 bases, and 3 bases lay outside the gene matches. Germline assignment: CDR1 SGHRS and CDR2 YFSETQ.

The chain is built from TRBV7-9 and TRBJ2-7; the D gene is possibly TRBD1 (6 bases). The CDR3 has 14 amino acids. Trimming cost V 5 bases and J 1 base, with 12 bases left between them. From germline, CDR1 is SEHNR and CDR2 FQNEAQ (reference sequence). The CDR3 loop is CASSPKGVSYEQYF. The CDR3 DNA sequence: TGTGCCAGCAGCCCTAAGGGGGTGTCCTACGAGCAGTACTTC.

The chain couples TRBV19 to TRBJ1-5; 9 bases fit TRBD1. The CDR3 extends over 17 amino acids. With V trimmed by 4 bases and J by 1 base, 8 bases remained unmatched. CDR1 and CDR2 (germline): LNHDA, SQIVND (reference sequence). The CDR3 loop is CASSRGQGHPSNQPQHF. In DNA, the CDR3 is TGTGCCAGTAGTAGGGGACAGGGCCACCCGAGCAATCAGCCCCAGCATTTT.

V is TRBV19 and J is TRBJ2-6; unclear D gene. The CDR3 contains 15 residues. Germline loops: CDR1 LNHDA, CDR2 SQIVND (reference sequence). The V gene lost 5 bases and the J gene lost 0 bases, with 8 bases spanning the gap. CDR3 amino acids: CASSQYSSGANVLTF. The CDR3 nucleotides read TGTGCCAGTAGTCAGTACAGCTCTGGGGCCAACGTCCTGACTTTC.

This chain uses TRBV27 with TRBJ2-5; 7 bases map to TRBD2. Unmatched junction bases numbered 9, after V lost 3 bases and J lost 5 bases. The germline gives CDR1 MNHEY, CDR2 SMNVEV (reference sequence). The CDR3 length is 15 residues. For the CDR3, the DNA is TGTGCCAGCAGTTTGGACCCCTTGGGGGGGGAGACCCAGTACTTC. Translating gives CASSLDPLGGETQYF.

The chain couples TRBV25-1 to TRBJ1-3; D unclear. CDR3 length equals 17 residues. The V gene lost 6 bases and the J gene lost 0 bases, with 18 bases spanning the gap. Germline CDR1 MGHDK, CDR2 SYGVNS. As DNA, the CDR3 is TGTGCCAGCAGCCGAACGCGGGCAGACTACTCTGGAAACACCATATATTTT. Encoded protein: CASSRTRADYSGNTIYF.

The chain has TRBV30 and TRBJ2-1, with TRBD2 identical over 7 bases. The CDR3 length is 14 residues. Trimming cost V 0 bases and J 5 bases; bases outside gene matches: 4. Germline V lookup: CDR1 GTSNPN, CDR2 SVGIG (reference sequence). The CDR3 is CAWSVGAGHNEQFF. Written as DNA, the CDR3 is TGTGCCTGGAGTGTAGGAGCGGGGCACAATGAGCAGTTCTTC.

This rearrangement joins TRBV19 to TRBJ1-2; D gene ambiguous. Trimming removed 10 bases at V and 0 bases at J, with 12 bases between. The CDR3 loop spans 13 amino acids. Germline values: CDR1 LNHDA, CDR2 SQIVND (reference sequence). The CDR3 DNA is TGTGCCACCGGGGTGGGGTCTAACTATGGCTACACCTTC. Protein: CATGVGSNYGYTF.

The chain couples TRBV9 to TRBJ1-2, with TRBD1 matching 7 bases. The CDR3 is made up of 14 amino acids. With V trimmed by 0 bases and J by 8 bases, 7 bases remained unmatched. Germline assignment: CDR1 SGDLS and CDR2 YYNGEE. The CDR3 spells CASSVEKGGIGYTF. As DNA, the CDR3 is TGTGCCAGCAGCGTAGAGAAAGGGGGCATCGGCTACACCTTC.

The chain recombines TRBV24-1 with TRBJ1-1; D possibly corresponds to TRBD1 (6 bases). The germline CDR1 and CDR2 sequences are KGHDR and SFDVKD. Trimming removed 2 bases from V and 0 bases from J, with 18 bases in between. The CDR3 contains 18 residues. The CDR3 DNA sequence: TGTGCCACCAGTGATTCGACAGGCCACCCGCCCGTGAACACTGAAGCTTTCTTT. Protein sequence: CATSDSTGHPPVNTEAFF.

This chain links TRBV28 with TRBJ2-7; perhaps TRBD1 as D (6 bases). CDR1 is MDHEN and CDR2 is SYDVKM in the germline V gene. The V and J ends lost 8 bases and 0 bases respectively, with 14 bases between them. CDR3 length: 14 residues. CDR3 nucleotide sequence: TGTGCCAGCTCAGGGGACACTTTCTCCTACGAGCAGTACTTC. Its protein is CASSGDTFSYEQYF.

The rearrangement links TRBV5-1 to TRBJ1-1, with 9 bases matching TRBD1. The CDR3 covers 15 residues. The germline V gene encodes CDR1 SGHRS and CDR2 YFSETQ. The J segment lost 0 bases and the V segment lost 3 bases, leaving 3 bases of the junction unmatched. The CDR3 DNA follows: TGCGCCAGCAGCTGGGGACAGGGAATGAACACTGAAGCTTTCTTT. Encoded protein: CASSWGQGMNTEAFF.

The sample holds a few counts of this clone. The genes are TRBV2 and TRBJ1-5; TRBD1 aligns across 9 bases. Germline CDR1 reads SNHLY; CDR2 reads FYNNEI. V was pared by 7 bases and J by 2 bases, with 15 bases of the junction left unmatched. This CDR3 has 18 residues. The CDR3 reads CASKSGTGRIWGNQPQHF. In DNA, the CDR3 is TGTGCCAGCAAGAGCGGGACAGGGAGAATTTGGGGCAATCAGCCCCAGCATTTT. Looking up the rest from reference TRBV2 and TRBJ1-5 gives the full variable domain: EPEVTQTPSHQVTQMGQEVILRCVPISNHLYFYWYRQILGQKVEFLVSFYNNEISEKSEIFDDQFSVERPDGSNFTLKIRSTKLEDSAMYFCASKSGTGRIWGNQPQHFGDGTRLSIL.

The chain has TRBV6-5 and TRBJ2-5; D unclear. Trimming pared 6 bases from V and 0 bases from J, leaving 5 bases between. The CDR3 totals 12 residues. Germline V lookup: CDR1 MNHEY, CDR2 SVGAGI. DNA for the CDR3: TGTGCCAGCAGCCCGGACCAAGAGACCCAGTACTTC. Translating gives CASSPDQETQYF.

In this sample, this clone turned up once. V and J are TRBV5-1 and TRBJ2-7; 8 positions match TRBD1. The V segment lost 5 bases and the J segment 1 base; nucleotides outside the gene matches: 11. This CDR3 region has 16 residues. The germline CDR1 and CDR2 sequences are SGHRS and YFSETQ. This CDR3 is CASRRTGNTPSYEQYF. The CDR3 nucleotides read TGCGCCAGCAGGAGGACAGGGAATACCCCATCCTACGAGCAGTACTTC.

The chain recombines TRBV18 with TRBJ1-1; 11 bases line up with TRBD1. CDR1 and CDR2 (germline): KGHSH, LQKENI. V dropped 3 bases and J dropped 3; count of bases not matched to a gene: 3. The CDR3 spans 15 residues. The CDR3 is CASSPDRGRDTEAFF. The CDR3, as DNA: TGTGCCAGCTCACCGGACAGGGGGCGTGACACTGAAGCTTTCTTT.

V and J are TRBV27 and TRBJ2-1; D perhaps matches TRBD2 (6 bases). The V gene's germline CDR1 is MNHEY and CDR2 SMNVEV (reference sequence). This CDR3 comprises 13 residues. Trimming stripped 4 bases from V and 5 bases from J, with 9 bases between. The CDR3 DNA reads TGTGCCAGCAGTTATGGACTAAACAATGAGCAGTTCTTC. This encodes CASSYGLNNEQFF.

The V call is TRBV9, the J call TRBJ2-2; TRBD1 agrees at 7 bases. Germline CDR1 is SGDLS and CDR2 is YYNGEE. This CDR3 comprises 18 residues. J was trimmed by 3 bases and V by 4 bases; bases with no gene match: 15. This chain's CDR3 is CASSIRQGLGSDTGELFF. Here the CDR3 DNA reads TGTGCCAGCAGCATCCGACAGGGTCTTGGATCGGACACCGGGGAGCTGTTTTTT.

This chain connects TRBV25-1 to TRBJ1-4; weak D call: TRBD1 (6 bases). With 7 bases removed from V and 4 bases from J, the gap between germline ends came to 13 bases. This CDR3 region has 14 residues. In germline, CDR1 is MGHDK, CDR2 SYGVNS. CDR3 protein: CASTNQGINEKLFF. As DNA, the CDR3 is TGTGCCAGCACTAATCAGGGGATTAATGAAAAACTGTTTTTT.

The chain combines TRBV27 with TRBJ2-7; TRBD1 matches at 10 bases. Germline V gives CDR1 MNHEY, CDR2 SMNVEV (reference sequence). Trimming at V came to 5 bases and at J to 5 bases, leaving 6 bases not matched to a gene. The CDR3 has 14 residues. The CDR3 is CASSRRDRGDEQYF. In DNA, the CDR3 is TGTGCCAGCAGTCGCCGGGACAGGGGAGACGAGCAGTACTTC.

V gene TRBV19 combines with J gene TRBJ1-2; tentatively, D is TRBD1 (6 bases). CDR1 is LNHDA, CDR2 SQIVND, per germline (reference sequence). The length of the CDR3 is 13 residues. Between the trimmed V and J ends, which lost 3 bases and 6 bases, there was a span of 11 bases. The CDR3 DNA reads TGTGCCAGTAGTATGGACAGAATACATGGCTACACCTTC. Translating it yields CASSMDRIHGYTF.

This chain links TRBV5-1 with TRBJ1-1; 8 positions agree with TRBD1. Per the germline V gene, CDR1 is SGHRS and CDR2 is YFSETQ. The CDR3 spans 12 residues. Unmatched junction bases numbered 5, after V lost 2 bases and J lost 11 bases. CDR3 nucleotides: TGCGCCAGCAGCTTTTCAGGGGGCACTGCTTTCTTT. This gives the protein CASSFSGGTAFF.

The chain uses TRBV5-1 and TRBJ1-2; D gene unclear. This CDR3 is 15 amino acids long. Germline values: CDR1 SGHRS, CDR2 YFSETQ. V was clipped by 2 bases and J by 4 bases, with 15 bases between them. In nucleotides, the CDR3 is TGCGCCAGCAGCTTTCTCCGGTCGTCCGCCTATGGCTACACCTTC. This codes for CASSFLRSSAYGYTF. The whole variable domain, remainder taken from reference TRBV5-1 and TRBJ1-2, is KAGVTQTPRYLIKTRGQQVTLSCSPISGHRSVSWYQQTPGQGLQFLFEYFSETQRNKGNFPGRFSGRQFSNSRSEMNVSTLELGDSALYLCASSFLRSSAYGYTFGSGTRLTVV.

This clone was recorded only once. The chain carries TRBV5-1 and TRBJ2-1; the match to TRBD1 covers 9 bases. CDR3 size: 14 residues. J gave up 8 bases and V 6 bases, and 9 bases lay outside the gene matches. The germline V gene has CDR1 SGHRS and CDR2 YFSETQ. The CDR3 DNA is TGCGCCAGCACCTCACTGGACAGGGGCGATGAGCAGTTCTTC. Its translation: CASTSLDRGDEQFF.

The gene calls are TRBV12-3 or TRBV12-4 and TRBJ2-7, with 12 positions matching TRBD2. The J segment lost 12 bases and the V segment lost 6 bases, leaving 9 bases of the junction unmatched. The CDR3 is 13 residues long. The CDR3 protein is CASSPGTSGPRYF. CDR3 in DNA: TGTGCCAGCAGCCCAGGGACTAGCGGGCCGCGGTACTTC.

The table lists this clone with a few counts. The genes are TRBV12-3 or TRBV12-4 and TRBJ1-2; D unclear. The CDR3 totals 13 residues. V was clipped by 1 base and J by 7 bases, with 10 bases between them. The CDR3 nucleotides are TGTGCCAGCAGTTTAGGTACAGCTTCTGGCTACACCTTC. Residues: CASSLGTASGYTF.

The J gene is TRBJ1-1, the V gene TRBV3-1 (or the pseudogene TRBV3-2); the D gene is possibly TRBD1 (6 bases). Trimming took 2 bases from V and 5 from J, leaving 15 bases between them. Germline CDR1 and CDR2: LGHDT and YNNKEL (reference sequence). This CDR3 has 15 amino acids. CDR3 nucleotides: TGTGCCAGCAGCCAAACCACAGGGTATAGGACTGAAGCTTTCTTT. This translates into CASSQTTGYRTEAFF.

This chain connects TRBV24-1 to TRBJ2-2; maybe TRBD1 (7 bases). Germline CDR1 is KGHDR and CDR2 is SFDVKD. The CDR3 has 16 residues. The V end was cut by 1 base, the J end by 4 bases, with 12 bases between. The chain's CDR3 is CATSDFGQGGTGELFF. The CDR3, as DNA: TGTGCCACCAGTGATTTTGGCCAGGGGGGCACCGGGGAGCTGTTTTTT.